These T cell receptor beta chains were read from a single sample in a study of neurological immune-mediated disorders. A single record per CDR3 protein comes from TCRdb applying MiXCR to the 5' RACE reads. Counted here are roughly 65,000 distinct CDR3 sequences, approximately 4.2% occurring once; the ten biggest clones make up 2.5% to 3%. The material sequenced was PBMCs. The receptor source for this set is a man aged 50-60 years with multiple sclerosis. CDR3s include the opening cysteine and the closing phenylalanine or tryptophan. A D gene is named only where the DNA matches it firmly. Clone size appears in some rows only: once, few, many, or a class for an expanded clone.

d_call j_call v_call clone_size cdr3_nt cdr3_aa
- TRBJ2-1 TRBV10-3 many TGTGCCATCAGTGACCCTCCCGGAGCAGTAGAGCAGTTCTTC CAISDPPGAVEQFF
TRBD2 TRBJ2-2 TRBV7-6 many TGTGCCAGCAGCCCTCGGGGGGCGAACACCGGGGAGCTGTTTTTT CASSPRGANTGELFF
TRBD2 TRBJ2-3 TRBV20-1 many TGCAGTGAGCGGGGGGGCCCAGATACGCAGTATTTT CSERGGPDTQYF
TRBD1 TRBJ1-1 TRBV5-1 many TGCGCCAGCAGTTTTGGGACAGGGGGCGTCTACACTGAAGCTTTCTTT CASSFGTGGVYTEAFF
- TRBJ1-6 TRBV7-2 many TGTGCCAGCAGCTTAGGGGGCAGGGGTTCTGGTTCACCCCTCAACTTT CASSLGGRGSGSPLNF
- TRBJ1-2 TRBV5-1 many TGCGCCAGCAGCTTGGATAGGGATGGCTACACCTTC CASSLDRDGYTF
- TRBJ2-5 TRBV28 - TGTGCCAGCACCGTGCCAGGGTATCAAGAGACCCAGTACTTC CASTVPGYQETQYF
- TRBJ2-3 TRBV6-6 many TGTGCCAGCAGTTCGGACTCCGGTTTTACAGATACGCAGTATTTT CASSSDSGFTDTQYF
TRBD2 TRBJ2-3 TRBV5-1 many TGCGCCAGCAGCTTAGCCCAATCTAGCGGGGGGGCCAATACGCAGTATTTT CASSLAQSSGGANTQYF
- TRBJ2-2 TRBV15 many TGTGCCACCAGCAGTTTTTTCTCAGGGAACACCGGGGAGCTGTTTTTT CATSSFFSGNTGELFF
- TRBJ1-5 TRBV5-5 many TGTGCCAGCAGCACTGGACAGCTTCTTAATCAGCCCCAGCATTTT CASSTGQLLNQPQHF
- TRBJ2-7 TRBV10-3 many TGTGCCATCAGTGAGGAGGGGCATCCCTCCTACGAGCAGTACTTC CAISEEGHPSYEQYF
TRBD1 TRBJ1-2 TRBV20-1 many TGCAGTGCTAGTCCCCCCGACAGGGACCGCGCCTATGGCTACACCTTC CSASPPDRDRAYGYTF
- TRBJ1-5 TRBV3-1 many TGTGCCAGCAGCCAAGAGGGAGGCCTCCCTTGGCCCCAGCATTTT CASSQEGGLPWPQHF
- TRBJ2-3 TRBV5-4 many TGTGCCAGCAGCTTTAGAGAGGGTGTAAATACGCAGTATTTT CASSFREGVNTQYF
- TRBJ2-3 TRBV20-1 many TGCAGTGCCTACCAGGGGTCCATTCCCATCAGGGATACGCAGTATTTT CSAYQGSIPIRDTQYF
TRBD1 TRBJ2-1 TRBV6-1 many TGTGCCAGCAGTGAGAAACCGGGACAGGGATACAATGAGCAGTTCTTC CASSEKPGQGYNEQFF
- TRBJ2-3 TRBV4-2 many TGTGCCAGCAGCCAAGATTCCCGACCGACAGATACGCAGTATTTT CASSQDSRPTDTQYF
- TRBJ1-2 TRBV19 many TGTGCCAGTAGGAAGGACATTATGTGGAACTATGGCTACACCTTC CASRKDIMWNYGYTF
- TRBJ2-5 TRBV29-1 few TGCAGCGCCCCGGGCCTCGAGAACCAAGAGACCCAGTACTTC CSAPGLENQETQYF
- TRBJ2-3 TRBV20-1 many TGCAGTGCTAGCCGCGGGGGCACAGATACGCAGTATTTT CSASRGGTDTQYF
- TRBJ2-5 TRBV5-1 many TGCGCCAGCAGCTTGGGAGTTGCGGACCAAGAGACCCAGTACTTC CASSLGVADQETQYF
- TRBJ2-5 TRBV4-1 many TGCGCCAGCAGCCAAGGGGGCTGGCAAGAGACCCAGTACTTC CASSQGGWQETQYF
TRBD1 TRBJ1-1 TRBV7-8 many TGTGCCAGCAGCTTAGCTTCAGGGGGCTCTGAAGCTTTCTTT CASSLASGGSEAFF
- TRBJ1-3 TRBV12-3/TRBV12-4 many TGTGCCAGCAGTTTAAGGGGGATCGGGACCTCTGGAAACACCATATATTTT CASSLRGIGTSGNTIYF
- TRBJ2-7 TRBV5-1 many TGCGCCAGCAGCCTTACTAGTTTCCGCACCTACGAGCAGTACTTC CASSLTSFRTYEQYF
- TRBJ1-5 TRBV5-1 many TGCGCCAGCAGCTTGGGGGGAAGGGATCAGCCCCAGCATTTT CASSLGGRDQPQHF
TRBD2 TRBJ2-5 TRBV11-2 many TGTGCCAGCAGCTTAGGGGGCTACGCGGCGGGGGGGCTAGAGACCCAGTACTTC CASSLGGYAAGGLETQYF
- TRBJ2-7 TRBV12-3/TRBV12-4 many TGTGCCAGCAGTTTGGGTACGTTCTACGAGCAGTACTTC CASSLGTFYEQYF
- TRBJ1-5 TRBV6-1 many TGTGCCAGCAGTGAGGGGAATCAGCCCCAGCATTTT CASSEGNQPQHF
TRBD1 TRBJ2-4 TRBV20-1 - TGCAGTGCTAGATTTGGGCAGGGGGACGCCAAAAAAATTCAGTACTTC CSARFGQGDAKKIQYF
- TRBJ2-2 TRBV3-1 many TGTGCCAGCAGCCAAGTATGGGGGGTCCCCGCGAACACCGGGGAGCTGTTTTTT CASSQVWGVPANTGELFF
TRBD1 TRBJ2-7 TRBV9 many TGTGCCAGCAGCCCCATGGACAGGGGACCCTACGAGCAGTACTTC CASSPMDRGPYEQYF
TRBD2 TRBJ2-7 TRBV20-1 many TGCAGTGCTGCCTTGGCGGGGGTTACCTACGAGCAGTACTTC CSAALAGVTYEQYF
TRBD2 TRBJ2-3 TRBV6-2/TRBV6-3 many TGTGCCAGCAGTACCCCCAGCGGGGGTCCAGGGGATACGCAGTATTTT CASSTPSGGPGDTQYF
- TRBJ1-2 TRBV6-6 many TGTGCCAGCAGTGATACAGGGAACTATGGCTACACCTTC CASSDTGNYGYTF
- TRBJ1-1 TRBV29-1 many TGCAGCGTTGCGGACAGAATGAACACTGAAGCTTTCTTT CSVADRMNTEAFF
- TRBJ1-1 TRBV7-6 many TGTGCCAGCAGCCCCCGGCGGGGTGGCACTGAAGCTTTCTTT CASSPRRGGTEAFF
TRBD2 TRBJ2-5 TRBV18 many TGTGCCAGCTCACCAAGCGGGGGAGGAGAGACCCAGTACTTC CASSPSGGGETQYF
- TRBJ2-3 TRBV20-1 many TGCAGTGCTAGAGGGGGTGGGCTCGGAGATACGCAGTATTTT CSARGGGLGDTQYF
- TRBJ2-5 TRBV5-6 many TGTGCCAGCAGCTACTTGGGAGAGACCCAGTACTTC CASSYLGETQYF
- TRBJ2-3 TRBV7-2 many TGTGCCAGCAGCTTAGCGGGGGTCACAGATACGCAGTATTTT CASSLAGVTDTQYF
- TRBJ1-2 TRBV12-3/TRBV12-4 few TGTGCCAGCAGTTTAGCGGGGGGGCCTTCTGGCTACACCTTC CASSLAGGPSGYTF
- TRBJ2-1 TRBV5-5 many TGTGCCAGCAGCCTGAATTTCGGATTTGACAATGAGCAGTTCTTC CASSLNFGFDNEQFF
TRBD1 TRBJ1-1 TRBV3-1 many TGTGCCAGCAGGGGGACAGGAATAAACACTGAAGCTTTCTTT CASRGTGINTEAFF
TRBD1 TRBJ2-1 TRBV9 many TGTGCCAGCAGCCCCATAGACAGGGTATTGCGCAATGAGCAGTTCTTC CASSPIDRVLRNEQFF
TRBD1 TRBJ2-7 TRBV7-8 many TGTGCCAGCAGCGAAGAAACAGGGGATCTCTACGAGCAGTACTTC CASSEETGDLYEQYF
TRBD1 TRBJ1-2 TRBV6-2/TRBV6-3 many TGTGCCAGCAGTTACTCCGGGACAGCGTCCTCCTATGGCTACACCTTC CASSYSGTASSYGYTF
- TRBJ1-5 TRBV3-1 many TGTGCCAGCAGCAGGACAGCAAATCAGCCCCAGCATTTT CASSRTANQPQHF
TRBD2 TRBJ2-1 TRBV7-2 many TGTGCCAGCAGCTCCAATAGCGGGGGAACCCAGTTCTTC CASSSNSGGTQFF
TRBD2 TRBJ2-3 TRBV6-2/TRBV6-3 - TGTGCCAGCAGCCGACTAACTAGCGGGGCAGATACGCAGTATTTT CASSRLTSGADTQYF